This entry lists 16 T cell receptor beta chains sequenced from one sample in a study of T cells after posttransplantation cyclophosphamide. Repertoires were generated with immunoSEQ multiplex PCR, while TCRdb's copy carries only in-frame clones and drops some. Here the sample spans around 23,000 clones, 73% being singletons. The specimen sequenced was memory CD4+ T cells sorted from PBMCs. The receptors here all came from a woman aged 55-69 years in good health, CMV-negative, and a related stem cell transplant donor.

The chain is built from TRBV5-1 and TRBJ2-7; 8 bases align to TRBD2. V gave up 1 base and J gave up 7 bases; unmatched junction bases: 13. This CDR3 has 16 residues. Germline V gene lookup returns CDR1 SGHRS and CDR2 YFSETQ. DNA of the CDR3: TGCGCCAGCAGCTTGAGTGTGGGACTAGGCCAGCTAGAGCAGTACTTC. Its translation: CASSLSVGLGQLEQYF.

This sequence joins TRBV7-2 and TRBJ1-6, with D perhaps matching TRBD1 (5 bases). Between the trimmed V and J ends, which lost 5 bases and 7 bases, there was a span of 12 bases. CDR1 is SGHTA and CDR2 is FQGNSA in the germline V gene. The CDR3 totals 14 residues. CDR3 in DNA: TGTGCCAGCAGCCGCCTGGGGGGGAATTCACCCCTCCACTTT. Translation: CASSRLGGNSPLHF.

This clone was detected a few times. This rearrangement joins TRBV4-3 to TRBJ1-2, with a tentative D call TRBD1 (5 bases). The CDR3 covers 15 residues. CDR1 LGHNA and CDR2 YSLEER come from the germline V gene. V was shortened by 1 base and J by 4 bases, with 13 bases between the two germline ends. The CDR3 region is CASSQVQGTTYGYTF. For the CDR3, the DNA is TGCGCCAGCAGCCAAGTTCAGGGTACGACCTATGGCTACACCTTC.

V gene TRBV7-9 combines with J gene TRBJ1-6; D gene ambiguous. Trimming cost V 5 bases and J 7 bases, with 12 bases left between them. The CDR3 consists of 14 residues. Germline-derived CDR1 and CDR2 are SEHNR and FQNEAQ (reference sequence). CDR3 coding DNA: TGTGCCAGCAGCCATTACCGCGGCAATTCACCCCTCCACTTT. Residues: CASSHYRGNSPLHF.

The J gene is TRBJ2-7, the V gene TRBV6-1; 9 positions match TRBD1. CDR3 length equals 16 residues. The germline V gene has CDR1 MNHNS and CDR2 SASEGT. J gave up 11 bases and V 3 bases, and 17 bases lay outside the gene matches. The CDR3 nucleotides read TGTGCCAGCAGTGATACTCTTAGGGACAGGGCCCTCACGAAGTACTTC. This encodes CASSDTLRDRALTKYF.

The V and J genes are TRBV20-1 and TRBJ1-1, with 8 bases aligning to TRBD1. The CDR3 is 10 residues long. CDR1 and CDR2 (germline): DFQATT, SNEGSKA (reference sequence). Trimming removed 5 bases from V and 9 bases from J; junction bases left unmatched: 2. CDR3 coding DNA: TGCAGTGCTGGACAGGGCCAAGCTTTCTTT. Residues: CSAGQGQAFF.

J is TRBJ1-1 and V is TRBV28, with TRBD1 identical over 9 bases. Unmatched junction bases numbered 10, after V lost 10 bases and J lost 4 bases. From germline, CDR1 is MDHEN and CDR2 SYDVKM. There are 14 residues in the CDR3. The CDR3 nucleotides read TGTGCCACCGGACAGGGGTGGAGAGTCACTGAAGCTTTCTTT. Translation gives CATGQGWRVTEAFF.

This clone was observed once. The rearrangement uses TRBV5-1 and TRBJ2-3, with 9 bases lining up with TRBD1. Unmatched junction bases numbered 4, after V lost 1 base and J lost 4 bases. The germline V gene has CDR1 SGHRS and CDR2 YFSETQ. The CDR3 covers 15 residues. The CDR3 DNA reads TGCGCCAGCAGCTTGAGGGGACAGGGAGCAGATACGCAGTATTTT. Protein product: CASSLRGQGADTQYF.

This clone has just a few counts. The gene calls are TRBV5-1 and TRBJ1-3; unclear D gene. Germline V gene lookup returns CDR1 SGHRS and CDR2 YFSETQ. The CDR3 is 15 residues long. The germline V and J ends were trimmed by 0 bases and 1 base, with 8 bases remaining between them. In DNA form, the CDR3 reads TGCGCCAGCAGCTTGGGAGGATCGTCTGGAAACACCATATATTTT. This encodes CASSLGGSSGNTIYF.

This chain joins TRBV29-1 and TRBJ2-7; TRBD2 matches at 11 bases. In germline, CDR1 is SQVTM, CDR2 ANQGSEA. The CDR3 contains 13 residues. With V trimmed by 7 bases and J by 1 base, 3 bases remained unmatched. The CDR3 DNA is TGCAGCGCTAGCGGGGGGCGATCCTACGAGCAGTACTTC. Encoded protein: CSASGGRSYEQYF.

The rearrangement links TRBV30 to TRBJ2-1, with TRBD2 identical over 13 bases. From germline, CDR1 is GTSNPN and CDR2 SVGIG (reference sequence). The CDR3 runs to 15 residues. V lost 0 bases and J lost 9; bases outside the gene matches: 5. The CDR3 spells CAWSVRTSGRREQFF. The CDR3, as DNA: TGTGCCTGGAGTGTAAGGACTAGCGGGAGACGTGAGCAGTTCTTC.

The CDR3 DNA reads as TGTGCCAGTCACGCTGGGACAGGGTCCTACGAGCAGTACTTC. It yields the protein CASHAGTGSYEQYF. The chain is built from TRBV18 and TRBJ2-7; 9 bases align to TRBD1. With 9 bases clipped from V and 1 base from J, the junction kept 7 bases outside the gene matches. There are 14 residues in the CDR3. CDR1 is KGHSH and CDR2 is LQKENI in the germline V gene.

This clone occurred a few times. This sequence joins TRBV29-1 and TRBJ2-7, with 9 bases aligning to TRBD2. The CDR3 runs to 14 residues. Trimming cost V 5 bases and J 2 bases; bases outside gene matches: 7. Germline CDR1 is SQVTM and CDR2 is ANQGSEA. The CDR3 DNA reads TGCAGCGTTACCTTAGCGGGAGTCCCCTACGAGCAGTACTTC. Residues: CSVTLAGVPYEQYF.

The V gene is TRBV7-9, the J gene TRBJ2-2; D is unresolved. The CDR3 has 16 residues. Trimming stripped 2 bases from V and 3 bases from J, with 13 bases between. Per the germline V gene, CDR1 is SEHNR and CDR2 is FQNEAQ (reference sequence). The chain's CDR3 is CASSLLRVSDTGELFF. CDR3 bases: TGTGCCAGCAGCTTACTCCGGGTGTCGGACACCGGGGAGCTGTTTTTT.

In this sample, this clone turned up a few times. This chain uses TRBV5-1 with TRBJ1-2; 7 bases map to TRBD1. The CDR3 sequence is 13 residues long. Germline lookup yields CDR1 SGHRS and CDR2 YFSETQ. V lost 0 bases to trimming and J lost 6 bases; unmatched junction nucleotides: 2. CDR3 region: CASSLDRGNGYTF. The DNA for the CDR3 is TGCGCCAGCAGCTTGGACAGGGGCAATGGCTACACCTTC.

This rearrangement joins TRBV4-3 to TRBJ1-4, with 9 bases that match TRBD1. Unmatched junction bases numbered 12, after V lost 2 bases and J lost 8 bases. Germline V lookup: CDR1 LGHNA, CDR2 YSLEER. The CDR3 has 17 residues. CDR3 sequence: CASSQSYAGTGHEKLFF. In DNA, the CDR3 is TGCGCCAGCAGCCAATCTTACGCCGGGACAGGGCACGAAAAACTGTTTTTT.